One sample yielded the 18 T cell receptor beta chains listed below, sequenced in a study of CD8 T cells in Susac syndrome. An input of roughly 0.5 to 1 ug of RNA was subjected to reverse transcription using random hexamers. A single record per CDR3 protein comes from TCRdb applying MiXCR to the immunoSEQ multiplex PCR reads. Here the sample spans about 150,000 distinct CDR3 sequences, roughly 94% being singletons. Input material: CD8+ T cells from PBMCs. The origin of the receptors is a human donor with Susac syndrome.

This chain joins TRBV2 and TRBJ1-5; D not resolved. The V and J ends lost 5 bases and 5 bases respectively, with 10 bases between them. The germline CDR1 and CDR2 sequences are SNHLY and FYNNEI. The CDR3 covers 13 residues. The CDR3 sequence is CASSPEDYQPQHF. In DNA, the CDR3 is TGTGCCAGCAGTCCCGAGGATTATCAGCCCCAGCATTTT.

There are a few counts of this clonotype. The chain recombines TRBV4-1 with TRBJ1-1, with D perhaps TRBD1 (5 bases). V was shortened by 1 base and J by 6 bases, with 9 bases between the two germline ends. There are 13 residues in the CDR3. Germline loops: CDR1 MGHRA, CDR2 YSYEKL. Here the CDR3 reads CASSQGQGAEAFF. The CDR3 bases are TGCGCCAGCAGCCAAGGCCAGGGAGCTGAAGCTTTCTTT.

The chain recombines TRBV27 with TRBJ2-3, with no clear D. The CDR3 extends over 12 amino acids. Looked up from germline, CDR1 is MNHEY and CDR2 is SMNVEV (reference sequence). V lost 10 bases to trimming and J lost 0 bases, with 8 bases between them. The CDR3 region has the DNA TGTGCCATCATGACTAGCACAGATACGCAGTATTTT. It translates to CAIMTSTDTQYF.

The V and J genes are TRBV20-1 and TRBJ2-2; 8 bases map to TRBD1. The germline V gene has CDR1 DFQATT and CDR2 SNEGSKA (reference sequence). J gave up 0 bases and V 3 bases, and 3 bases lay outside the gene matches. The CDR3 is made up of 15 amino acids. The CDR3 coding sequence is TGCAGTGCTAGCTCGGACAGGGCGAACACCGGGGAGCTGTTTTTT. Its protein product is CSASSDRANTGELFF.

CDR3 sequence (DNA): TGTGCCAGGGGCGGGGGCTCCGGTGAGAACAATGAGCAGTTCTTC. This encodes CARGGGSGENNEQFF. The gene calls are TRBV2 and TRBJ2-1; D is possibly TRBD2 (7 bases). The length of the CDR3 is 15 residues. Trimming removed 9 bases at V and 5 bases at J, with 20 bases between. Germline V lookup: CDR1 SNHLY, CDR2 FYNNEI.

The gene calls are TRBV12-3 or TRBV12-4 and TRBJ1-1, with 8 bases fitting TRBD1. This CDR3 is 15 amino acids long. V lost 5 bases, J lost 3 bases, and 8 bases stayed unmatched. This CDR3 reads CASSGPGQADTEAFF. The CDR3 nucleotides read TGTGCCAGCAGTGGACCGGGACAGGCGGACACTGAAGCTTTCTTT.

V gene TRBV25-1 combines with J gene TRBJ2-7; D tentatively reads TRBD1 or TRBD2 (5 bases each). This CDR3 spans 15 amino acids. V dropped 0 bases and J dropped 2 bases, with 11 bases sitting between them. CDR1 is MGHDK, CDR2 SYGVNS, per germline. DNA for the CDR3: TGTGCCAGCAGTGAATATACGGGGACCACCTACGAGCAGTACTTC. This gives the protein CASSEYTGTTYEQYF.

DNA of the CDR3: TGCAGCGTGATCCTACAGGGAAATGAGCAGTTCTTC. Protein sequence: CSVILQGNEQFF. The J gene is TRBJ2-1, the V gene TRBV29-1, with D perhaps TRBD1 (6 bases). Trimming cost V 6 bases and J 7 bases, with 13 bases left between them. The CDR3 contains 12 residues. Germline values: CDR1 SQVTM, CDR2 ANQGSEA.

The rearrangement uses TRBV4-1 and TRBJ2-1; D possibly uses TRBD1 or TRBD2 (5 bases each). Trimming took 3 bases from V and 12 from J, leaving 12 bases between them. CDR3 length: 12 amino acids. Germline CDR1 reads MGHRA; CDR2 reads YSYEKL. CDR3 DNA: TGCGCCAGCAGCCACGGGACCGATAGGCAGTTCTTC. This translates into CASSHGTDRQFF.

The chain employs TRBV27 and TRBJ2-1; perhaps TRBD2 as D (6 bases). Per the germline V gene, CDR1 is MNHEY and CDR2 is SMNVEV (reference sequence). V gave up 4 bases and J gave up 4 bases, with 11 bases separating them. The CDR3 loop spans 14 amino acids. The CDR3 spells CASSSLGGYNEQFF. The CDR3 coding sequence is TGTGCCAGCAGTTCCTTGGGGGGATACAATGAGCAGTTCTTC.

This chain connects TRBV4-1 to TRBJ2-1; D gene ambiguous. The germline V gene has CDR1 MGHRA and CDR2 YSYEKL. The ends were cut back, 0 bases at V and 10 bases at J, with 13 bases in the middle. The length of the CDR3 is 14 residues. The CDR3 loop reads CASSQDRLGGEQFF. The CDR3 region has the DNA TGCGCCAGCAGCCAAGATCGACTGGGCGGAGAGCAGTTCTTC.

The chain carries TRBV9 and TRBJ1-5; no definite D call. This CDR3 is 15 amino acids long. CDR1 and CDR2 (germline): SGDLS, YYNGEE. The V gene lost 4 bases and the J gene lost 6 bases, with 17 bases spanning the gap. The CDR3 nucleotides read TGTGCCAGCAGCTCCTCTCCGGAGGGTTCTCAGCCCCAGCATTTT. This codes for CASSSSPEGSQPQHF.

The J gene is TRBJ2-1, the V gene TRBV28; perhaps TRBD1 as D (6 bases). Trimming took 5 bases from V and 5 from J, leaving 10 bases between them. Germline loops: CDR1 MDHEN, CDR2 SYDVKM. CDR3 length: 13 residues. CDR3 residues: CASSQDSNNEQFF. The CDR3 DNA reads TGTGCCAGCAGTCAGGACAGCAACAATGAGCAGTTCTTC.

V and J are TRBV13 and TRBJ1-2; no firm D call. This CDR3 comprises 13 residues. Germline CDR1 PRHDT, CDR2 FYEKMQ (reference sequence). Trimming left V 4 bases short and J 4 bases short, with 10 bases between. CDR3 coding DNA: TGTGCCAGCAGCTCAGCGGGAGTCTATGGCTACACCTTC. Translation: CASSSAGVYGYTF. The complete variable domain, with remaining parts taken from reference TRBV13 and TRBJ1-2, reads AAGVIQSPRHLIKEKRETATLKCYPIPRHDTVYWYQQGPGQDPQFLISFYEKMQSDKGSIPDRFSAQQFSDYHSELNMSSLELGDSALYFCASSSAGVYGYTFGSGTRLTVV.

This chain connects TRBV5-1 to TRBJ2-2; no clear D gene. The CDR3 spans 12 residues. The germline V gene encodes CDR1 SGHRS and CDR2 YFSETQ. The V and J ends lost 4 bases and 6 bases respectively, with 7 bases between them. CDR3 coding DNA: TGCGCCAGCAGCGGGGAAGCCGGGGAGCTGTTTTTT. Translated: CASSGEAGELFF.

The chain carries TRBV7-6 and TRBJ2-1; possible D gene TRBD2, 5 bases. V dropped 6 bases and J dropped 3 bases, with 9 bases sitting between them. Per the germline V gene, CDR1 is SGHVS and CDR2 is FNYEAQ. The CDR3 runs to 13 residues. CDR3 nucleotide sequence: TGTGCCAGCAGTATACGGGGCTACAATGAGCAGTTCTTC. This gives the protein CASSIRGYNEQFF.

The chain couples TRBV13 to TRBJ2-5; D gene unclear. The CDR3 runs 14 residues. V was cut by 5 bases and J by 0 bases, with 10 bases left in between. The germline CDR1 and CDR2 sequences are PRHDT and FYEKMQ (reference sequence). Here the CDR3 reads CASSQSINQETQYF. The CDR3 DNA reads TGTGCCAGCAGCCAAAGCATCAACCAAGAGACCCAGTACTTC.

The CDR3 loop is CSARVGTTYEQYF. The CDR3 DNA is TGCAGTGCTAGAGTGGGGACTACCTACGAGCAGTACTTC. This rearrangement joins TRBV20-1 to TRBJ2-7; 7 nucleotides agree with TRBD2. This CDR3 has 13 amino acids. Germline values: CDR1 DFQATT, CDR2 SNEGSKA (reference sequence). Trimming took 1 base from V and 2 from J; bases not matched to a gene: 2.